This T cell receptor (beta chain) was recovered during a study of blood T cell repertoires in COVID-19 (TCRdb year 2020). For the wider study: The collaborator samples originated in the United States, Italy and Spain and spanned the acute and convalescent phases of COVID-19. The dataset comprised deeply sampled blood TCRbeta repertoires from subjects exposed to, actively infected with, or recovered from COVID-19. The samples were drawn from the first 160 participants of the ongoing ImmuneRACE study and from 1,200 or so subjects provided by 6 global collaborators. Where available, HLA class I and class II types were taken from metadata supplied by the sample provider and were not determined by assay-based typing. The repertoires were made available in a free public database intended to serve as a resource for research on the immune response to SARS-CoV-2. The sample metadata nearly always contained a de-identified subject ID, COVID-19 status, age in years and sex. The material from the prospective study consisted of cDNA or gDNA derived from T cells, B-cell-depleted T cells, or PBMCs.

Participants in the prospective study were enrolled through a virtual design, were aged roughly 18 to 95 years, and lived in 24 United States geographic areas. In the prospective study, cohorts were assigned on the basis of participant-reported clinical history obtained from a screening survey and a study questionnaire. Recovered participants in ImmuneRACE Cohort 3 were defined as having two consecutive negative NP/OP PCR tests, clearance from a healthcare professional, or resolution of symptoms. In the prospective study, mobile phlebotomists collected whole blood, serum and a nasopharyngeal or oropharyngeal swab from each participant. Participants in the prospective study had the option to provide additional blood draws and questionnaires over a 2-month period. Blood samples from the prospective study were shipped frozen or at room temperature prior to DNA extraction. The immunoSEQ Assay, a bias-controlled multiplex PCR, was used to amplify TCRbeta CDR3 regions from genomic DNA. On the study's bioinformatics: The number of nucleated cells in each sample was estimated from the amplification of reference gene primers within the assay. To quantify the absolute abundance of each unique TCRbeta CDR3 rearrangement, sequence reads were collapsed and filtered. Productive Simpson clonality was computed per sample as the square root of Simpson's diversity index over productive rearrangements. TCRdb obtained this table from immuneACCESS and retained in-frame rearrangements with V and J assigned. These tables miss some clones; where compared with another copy, unresolved V genes account for less than half of the shortfall, and the remainder is unexplained. V, J and clone size are taken as reported in that table, and D and trimming were inferred from the DNA itself. This sample lists approximately 300,000 clones; 89% were detected once. The ten largest clones capture roughly 5.2% of the sample.

This clone was observed a few times. The clone's antigen remains unknown. No much larger clonotype is one base removed from it; base qualities were not supplied. CDR3 length: 17 amino acids, cysteine to phenylalanine. Just the 51-base CDR3 DNA is kept, in frame starting at base 1. Taken from the germline V gene, the CDR1 and CDR2 loops are MDHEN and SYDVKM. Relative to germline, V is missing 7 bases and J is missing 4 bases, with 16 bases of the junction outside any gene match. Overall study outcomes, separate from this receptor: The quantity of clinical and demographic metadata differed by source and by participant and was supplied without curation.

The receptor chain draws on TRBV28 and TRBJ2-7, and 10 bases in between align with TRBD1. Source material: PBMCs or T cells enriched from blood (not recorded which). This clonotype was sampled from a man aged 55 to 69 who had recovered from COVID-19. The CDR3 here reads CASTAQGQGRLGYEQYF. The DNA reads TGTGCCAGCACCGCCCAGGGACAGGGGAGGCTAGGTTACGAGCAGTACTTC. With the rest looked up from the reference TRBV28 and TRBJ2-7 genes rather than sequenced, the full variable domain is DVKVTQSSRYLVKRTGEKVFLECVQDMDHENMFWYRQDPGLGLRLIYFSYDVKMKEKGDIPEGYSVSREKKERFSLILESASTNQTSMYLCASTAQGQGRLGYEQYFGPGTRLTVT.